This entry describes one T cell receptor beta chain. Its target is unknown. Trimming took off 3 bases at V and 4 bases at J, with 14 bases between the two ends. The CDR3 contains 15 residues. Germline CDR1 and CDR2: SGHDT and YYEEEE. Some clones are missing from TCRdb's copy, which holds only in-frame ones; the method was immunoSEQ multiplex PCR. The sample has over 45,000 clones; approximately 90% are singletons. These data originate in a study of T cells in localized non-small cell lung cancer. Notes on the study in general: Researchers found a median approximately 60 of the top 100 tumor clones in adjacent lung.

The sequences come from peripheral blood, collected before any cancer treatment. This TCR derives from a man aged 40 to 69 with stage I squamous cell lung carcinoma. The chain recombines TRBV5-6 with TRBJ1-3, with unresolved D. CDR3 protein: CASSWPRAAGNTIYF. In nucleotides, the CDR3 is TGTGCCAGCAGCTGGCCCCGGGCGGCGGGAAACACCATATATTTT.